Below, 15 T cell receptor beta chains from the same sample are listed, as sequenced in a study of T cells after yellow fever vaccination. In TCRdb, the 5' RACE reads were re-called with MiXCR into one record per CDR3 protein. The sample carries around 350,000 distinct CDR3 sequences, more than 9% recorded once. Sample: PBMCs, taken on the day of the first yellow fever vaccination. Every receptor here comes from a young man who received the YFV17D yellow fever vaccine.

This chain joins TRBV20-1 and TRBJ2-7; the D gene is possibly TRBD1 (7 bases). CDR1 DFQATT and CDR2 SNEGSKA come from the germline V gene (reference sequence). CDR3 length: 14 residues. The ends were cut back, 4 bases at V and 5 bases at J, with 18 bases in the middle. As DNA, the CDR3 is TGCAGTGCTAAGGTCAGGGGGGATGTTCACGAGCAGTACGTC. Amino acid sequence: CSAKVRGDVHEQYV.

CDR3 residues: CASRQIPGQQYF. The CDR3 DNA is TGTGCCAGCAGACAAATCCCGGGACAGCAGTACTTC. The chain combines TRBV12-3 or TRBV12-4 with TRBJ2-7, with D possibly called TRBD1 or TRBD2 (5 bases each). Trimming took off 6 bases at V and 8 bases at J, with 14 bases between the two ends. The CDR3 runs 12 residues.

Here the CDR3 DNA reads TGCGCCAGCAGCCAAGATATCACATTACAAGAGACCCAGTACTTC. Amino acid sequence: CASSQDITLQETQYF. The rearrangement links TRBV4-1 to TRBJ2-5; no reliable D call. Germline V gene sequence: CDR1 MGHRA, CDR2 YSYEKL. The CDR3 runs 15 residues. V was shortened by 0 bases and J by 2 bases, with 10 bases between the two germline ends.

The J gene is TRBJ1-1, the V gene TRBV7-9; TRBD1 might be the D (5 bases). V lost 7 bases to trimming and J lost 5 bases, with 11 bases between them. Germline assignment: CDR1 SEHNR and CDR2 FQNEAQ (reference sequence). This CDR3 region has 12 residues. The CDR3 nucleotides are TGTGCCAGCACTCCTAGGGGTACTGAAGCTTTCTTT. Amino acids: CASTPRGTEAFF.

This chain uses TRBV19 with TRBJ1-1; D unresolved. The V gene lost 5 bases and the J gene lost 0 bases, with 10 bases spanning the gap. Germline-derived CDR1 and CDR2 are LNHDA and SQIVND (reference sequence). CDR3 length equals 14 residues. The CDR3 DNA reads as TGTGCCAGTAGTGGCGGGCTCATGAACACTGAAGCTTTCTTT. Its translation: CASSGGLMNTEAFF.

CDR3 protein: CATSDFRVQETQYF. The CDR3 coding sequence is TGTGCCACCAGTGATTTCAGGGTCCAAGAGACCCAGTACTTC. The chain has TRBV24-1 and TRBJ2-5; a possible D gene is TRBD1 (5 bases). Trimming pared 1 base from V and 1 base from J, leaving 6 bases between. CDR1 KGHDR and CDR2 SFDVKD come from the germline V gene. The CDR3 consists of 14 residues.

The chain employs TRBV3-1 and TRBJ1-4; D is unclear. V was pared by 1 base and J by 5 bases, with 11 bases between. The CDR3 is 15 residues long. Germline V lookup: CDR1 LGHDT, CDR2 YNNKEL (reference sequence). In nucleotides, the CDR3 is TGTGCCAGCAGCCAAGTCTATTCGGAGAATGAAAAACTGTTTTTT. Encoded protein: CASSQVYSENEKLFF.

This clonotype was seen only a few times. This chain links TRBV7-9 with TRBJ2-3; D may be TRBD2 (5 bases). Germline lookup yields CDR1 SEHNR and CDR2 FQNEAQ (reference sequence). The ends were cut back, 5 bases at V and 5 bases at J, with 8 bases in the middle. The CDR3 contains 12 residues. In nucleotides, the CDR3 is TGTGCCAGCAGCACGAGCGGAGATACGCAGTATTTT. Translating gives CASSTSGDTQYF.

There are a few counts of this clonotype. The V gene is TRBV10-3, the J gene TRBJ2-2, with 8 positions matching TRBD1. Germline assignment: CDR1 ENHRY and CDR2 SYGVKD. The CDR3 has 19 amino acids. V gave up 7 bases and J gave up 1 base; unmatched junction bases: 17. CDR3 sequence: CAITPNPGGHNKNTGELFF. The CDR3 bases are TGTGCCATCACCCCCAACCCAGGGGGCCACAATAAGAACACCGGGGAGCTGTTTTTT.

Only a few counts were recorded for this clonotype. The CDR3 DNA reads as TGCGCCAGCAGCCAAGACACAGGGAGCTCCTACAATGAGCAGTTCTTC. Its protein is CASSQDTGSSYNEQFF. The rearrangement joins TRBV4-1 to TRBJ2-1; tentatively, D is TRBD1 (6 bases). V was cut by 0 bases and J by 0 bases, with 9 bases left in between. The CDR3 has 16 residues. The germline V gene encodes CDR1 MGHRA and CDR2 YSYEKL.

This clonotype was seen more than once but under ten times. V usage is TRBV4-3 and J usage is TRBJ2-3; no reliable D call. The V end lost 0 bases, the J end lost 0 bases, and 13 bases lay between the germline ends. The germline gives CDR1 LGHNA, CDR2 YSLEER. The CDR3 sequence is 17 residues long. The CDR3 reads CASSQEYGRISTDTQYF. The CDR3 DNA reads TGCGCCAGCAGCCAAGAATATGGGCGGATTAGCACAGATACGCAGTATTTT.

The V gene is TRBV20-1, the J gene TRBJ2-1; perhaps TRBD2 as D (6 bases). This CDR3 is 18 amino acids long. Germline V gene sequence: CDR1 DFQATT, CDR2 SNEGSKA (reference sequence). V gave up 6 bases and J gave up 7 bases, with 31 bases separating them. In DNA, the CDR3 is TGCAGTGCCCTGCCTTTGGGGCGGGGCCCGGAGAGGAAGAATGAGCAGTTCTTC. It translates to CSALPLGRGPERKNEQFF.

Many counts were recorded for this clonotype. This chain links TRBV10-3 with TRBJ2-3, with D uncertain. The V and J ends lost 10 bases and 5 bases respectively, with 13 bases between them. The length of the CDR3 is 12 residues. The germline V gene has CDR1 ENHRY and CDR2 SYGVKD. Written as DNA, the CDR3 is TGTGCCACCTCTCCGGGTGTAGATACGCAGTATTTT. Residues: CATSPGVDTQYF.

The chain combines TRBV5-1 with TRBJ1-5; D unclear. Trimming shortened V by 7 bases and J by 1 base, and 15 bases separated the two germline ends. Germline CDR1 SGHRS, CDR2 YFSETQ. This CDR3 contains 15 residues. CDR3 DNA: TGCGCCAGCGATCTCGCGAATCGGAGCAATCAGCCCCAGCATTTT. Its protein product is CASDLANRSNQPQHF.

Only a few counts were recorded for this clonotype. The V call is TRBV11-2, the J call TRBJ2-5; perhaps D is TRBD1 or TRBD2 (5 bases each). Per germline, CDR1 SGHAT and CDR2 FQNNGV. This CDR3 spans 15 amino acids. Trimming cost V 4 bases and J 5 bases, with 17 bases left between them. This CDR3 reads CASSSLLVPGETQYF. The CDR3, as DNA: TGTGCCAGCAGCTCTCTACTAGTTCCAGGGGAGACCCAGTACTTC.